Below, 16 T cell receptor beta chains from the same sample are listed, as sequenced in a study of T cells in Graves' hyperthyroidism and ophthalmopathy. It was RNA transcripts that yielded the amplified TCR beta CDR3 regions. Initially, a first-round RT-PCR of the TCR CDR3 employed the HTBI primer set. TCRdb itself ran the multiplex PCR reads through MiXCR, one entry per CDR3 protein. The sample has more than 350,000 distinct CDR3 sequences, roughly 15% seen once. Sequencing was done on a sample of blood. These TCRs come from a woman between 55 and 75 years old with Graves' ophthalmopathy.

This clonotype was found many times. This chain links TRBV2 with TRBJ2-5; D is unresolved. CDR3 length: 11 amino acids. Between the trimmed V and J ends, which lost 8 bases and 12 bases, there was a span of 16 bases. Germline values: CDR1 SNHLY, CDR2 FYNNEI. The CDR3 loop reads CASSKGSLEYF. CDR3 in DNA: TGTGCCAGCTCCAAAGGCTCATTGGAGTACTTC. The entire variable domain, with the rest obtained from reference TRBV2 and TRBJ2-5, is as follows: EPEVTQTPSHQVTQMGQEVILRCVPISNHLYFYWYRQILGQKVEFLVSFYNNEISEKSEIFDDQFSVERPDGSNFTLKIRSTKLEDSAMYFCASSKGSLEYFGPGTRLLVL.

There are many counts of this clonotype. This chain connects TRBV3-1 to TRBJ1-4; no definite D call. Germline loops: CDR1 LGHDT, CDR2 YNNKEL (reference sequence). This CDR3 region has 13 residues. V was clipped by 4 bases and J by 8 bases, with 11 bases between them. The CDR3 DNA is TGTGCCAGCAGCCCCCGGACGGTCGAAAAACTGTTTTTT. It encodes CASSPRTVEKLFF.

This clonotype was seen repeatedly, ten times or more. J is TRBJ2-2 and V is TRBV30; 9 nucleotides align to TRBD2. The CDR3 totals 14 residues. CDR1 is GTSNPN, CDR2 SVGIG, per germline (reference sequence). The V and J ends lost 1 base and 7 bases, in that order; junction bases with no gene match: 4. CDR3: CAWSGGRAVGELFF. The CDR3 DNA follows: TGTGCCTGGAGTGGCGGGAGGGCCGTCGGGGAGCTGTTTTTT.

There are many counts of this clonotype. The J gene is TRBJ2-2, the V gene TRBV20-1, with 8 bases identical to TRBD1. V was clipped by 1 base and J by 6 bases; unmatched bases: 4. The V gene's germline CDR1 is DFQATT and CDR2 SNEGSKA (reference sequence). CDR3 length: 14 residues. CDR3 bases: TGCAGTGCTAGAGCCGGGACAGGCGCCGGGGAGCTGTTTTTT. This codes for CSARAGTGAGELFF.

This clonotype was seen a handful of times. The rearrangement links TRBV7-9 to TRBJ2-7; weak D call: TRBD2 (5 bases). Trimming stripped 6 bases from V and 6 bases from J, with 15 bases between. The germline gives CDR1 SEHNR, CDR2 FQNEAQ (reference sequence). The length of the CDR3 is 13 residues. Written as DNA, the CDR3 is TGTGCCAGCAGTCCTCGAACTAGTATCGAGCAGTACTTC. Translation gives CASSPRTSIEQYF.

This clonotype was counted ten times or more. The chain recombines TRBV11-3 with TRBJ2-2; D is perhaps TRBD1 (6 bases). Germline V gene lookup returns CDR1 SGHNT and CDR2 YENEEA. Trimming left V 5 bases short and J 6 bases short, with 16 bases between. The CDR3 is made up of 15 amino acids. The CDR3 is CASSHPGHPAGELFF. The CDR3 DNA reads TGTGCCAGCAGCCATCCGGGACACCCCGCCGGGGAGCTGTTTTTT. The full variable domain, its missing parts supplied by reference TRBV11-3 and TRBJ2-2, is EAGVVQSPRYKIIEKKQPVAFWCNPISGHNTLYWYLQNLGQGPELLIRYENEEAVDDSQLPKDRFSAERLKGVDSTLKIQPAELGDSAVYLCASSHPGHPAGELFFGEGSRLTVL.

The table lists this clonotype with many counts. The chain links TRBV5-1 to TRBJ2-3; 7 positions match TRBD2. The CDR3 spans 17 residues. V gave up 0 bases and J gave up 0 bases; unmatched junction bases: 7. Germline CDR1 reads SGHRS; CDR2 reads YFSETQ. CDR3 residues: CASSLVTSSSSTDTQYF. DNA for the CDR3: TGCGCCAGCAGCTTGGTGACTAGCAGTTCTAGCACAGATACGCAGTATTTT. The full variable domain, rest sourced from reference TRBV5-1 and TRBJ2-3, is KAGVTQTPRYLIKTRGQQVTLSCSPISGHRSVSWYQQTPGQGLQFLFEYFSETQRNKGNFPGRFSGRQFSNSRSEMNVSTLELGDSALYLCASSLVTSSSSTDTQYFGPGTRLTVL.

In its sample, this clonotype was seen many times. CDR3 region: CASSQQHNEQFF. Here the CDR3 DNA reads TGTGCCAGCAGTCAACAGCACAATGAGCAGTTCTTC. J is TRBJ2-1 and V is TRBV7-2; D remains unclear. The V and J ends lost 6 bases and 5 bases respectively, with 8 bases between them. This CDR3 has 12 residues. Looked up from germline, CDR1 is SGHTA and CDR2 is FQGNSA.

The V gene is TRBV7-9, the J gene TRBJ1-5; 8 positions agree with TRBD1. Germline V gives CDR1 SEHNR, CDR2 FQNEAQ (reference sequence). V lost 5 bases and J lost 6; bases outside the gene matches: 9. The CDR3 is made up of 15 amino acids. The CDR3 loop reads CASSDGQGVGQPQHF. In DNA form, the CDR3 reads TGTGCCAGCAGCGACGGACAGGGAGTAGGTCAGCCCCAGCATTTT.

This clonotype was seen at least ten times. The J gene is TRBJ2-7, the V gene TRBV7-6, with D possibly TRBD2 on 6 matching bases. Germline V gene lookup returns CDR1 SGHVS and CDR2 FNYEAQ. With 5 bases removed from V and 5 bases from J, the gap between germline ends came to 19 bases. The CDR3 has 15 residues. The CDR3 loop reads CASSPPGGGPHEQYF. CDR3 bases: TGTGCCAGCAGCCCCCCGGGTGGAGGGCCCCACGAGCAGTACTTC.

In this sample, this clonotype turned up a few times. This sequence joins TRBV9 and TRBJ1-5, with 10 bases aligning to TRBD1. The germline V gene encodes CDR1 SGDLS and CDR2 YYNGEE. The CDR3 totals 15 residues. After removal of 3 bases from V and 6 bases from J, the junction contained 6 bases not matched to a gene. The CDR3 spells CASSAGTGEGQPQHF. CDR3 nucleotide sequence: TGTGCCAGCAGCGCCGGGACAGGGGAAGGTCAGCCCCAGCATTTT.

This clonotype occurred many times. The chain joins TRBV11-2 to TRBJ2-7; D tentatively fits TRBD1 or TRBD2 (5 bases each). The V gene's germline CDR1 is SGHAT and CDR2 FQNNGV. This CDR3 is 16 amino acids long. V lost 4 bases to trimming and J lost 1 base, with 17 bases between them. CDR3 coding DNA: TGTGCCAGCAGCTCCCCTATCAGGGACCCATCCTACGAGCAGTACTTC. This sequence encodes CASSSPIRDPSYEQYF. Complete variable domain (other parts from reference TRBV11-2 and TRBJ2-7): EAGVAQSPRYKIIEKRQSVAFWCNPISGHATLYWYQQILGQGPKLLIQFQNNGVVDDSQLPKDRFSAERLKGVDSTLKIQPAKLEDSAVYLCASSSPIRDPSYEQYFGPGTRLTVT.

There are many counts of this clonotype. This chain connects TRBV5-1 to TRBJ2-3; possible D gene TRBD1, 5 bases. Trimming stripped 5 bases from V and 4 bases from J, with 11 bases between. CDR3 length: 13 amino acids. Germline-derived CDR1 and CDR2 are SGHRS and YFSETQ. The DNA of the CDR3 is TGCGCCAGCAGTTCCCAGGGTCCAGATACGCAGTATTTT. Amino acids: CASSSQGPDTQYF.

This clonotype occurred a few times. This chain uses TRBV5-1 with TRBJ2-7, with D possibly TRBD1 on 8 matching bases. The CDR3 is made up of 15 amino acids. The V and J ends lost 0 bases and 4 bases respectively, with 14 bases between them. The germline V gene has CDR1 SGHRS and CDR2 YFSETQ. This chain's CDR3 is CASSLDRGGGYEQYF. As DNA, the CDR3 is TGCGCCAGCAGCTTGGACAGGGGGGGAGGGTACGAGCAGTACTTC.

The chain couples TRBV5-1 to TRBJ2-3; 8 bases match TRBD2. This CDR3 contains 14 residues. Germline CDR1 reads SGHRS; CDR2 reads YFSETQ. The V segment lost 6 bases and the J segment 0 bases; nucleotides outside the gene matches: 3. The CDR3 sequence: CASTPSGSTDTQYF. As DNA, the CDR3 is TGCGCCAGCACACCTAGCGGGAGCACAGATACGCAGTATTTT.

The CDR3 sequence is CASRDRNTGELFF. The CDR3 DNA is TGTGCCAGCAGGGACAGGAACACCGGGGAGCTGTTTTTT. This chain uses TRBV6-1 with TRBJ2-2; D might be TRBD1 (6 bases). The germline gives CDR1 MNHNS, CDR2 SASEGT. V was trimmed by 6 bases and J by 1 base, leaving 6 bases between them. The CDR3 covers 13 residues.